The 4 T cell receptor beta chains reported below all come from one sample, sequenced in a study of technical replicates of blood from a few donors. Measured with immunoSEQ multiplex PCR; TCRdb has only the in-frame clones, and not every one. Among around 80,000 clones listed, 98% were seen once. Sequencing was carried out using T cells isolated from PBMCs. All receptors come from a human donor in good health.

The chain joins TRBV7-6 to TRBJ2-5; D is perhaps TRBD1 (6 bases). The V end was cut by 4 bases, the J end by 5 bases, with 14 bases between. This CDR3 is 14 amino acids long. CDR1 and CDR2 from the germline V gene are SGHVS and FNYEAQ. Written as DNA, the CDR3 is TGTGCCAGCAGCTCCCCAGGGGCGTTGGAGACCCAGTACTTC. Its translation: CASSSPGALETQYF.

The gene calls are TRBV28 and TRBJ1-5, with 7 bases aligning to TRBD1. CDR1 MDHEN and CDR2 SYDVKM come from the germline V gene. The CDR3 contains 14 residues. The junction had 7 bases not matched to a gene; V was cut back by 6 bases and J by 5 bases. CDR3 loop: CASSPGGRYQPQHF. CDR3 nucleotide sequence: TGTGCCAGCAGCCCAGGGGGTCGGTATCAGCCCCAGCATTTT.

The CDR3 loop reads CASSTRQRGNQPQHF. The CDR3, as DNA: TGTGCCAGCAGTACGCGTCAAAGGGGGAATCAGCCCCAGCATTTT. The chain couples TRBV6-1 to TRBJ1-5; a possible D gene is TRBD1 (6 bases). The CDR3 runs to 15 residues. Between the trimmed V and J ends, which lost 5 bases and 4 bases, there was a span of 15 bases. CDR1 is MNHNS, CDR2 SASEGT, per germline.

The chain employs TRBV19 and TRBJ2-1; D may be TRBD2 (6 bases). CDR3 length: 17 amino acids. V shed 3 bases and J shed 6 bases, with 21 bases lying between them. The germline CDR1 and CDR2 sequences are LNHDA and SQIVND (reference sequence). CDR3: CASSITHTGRGVNEQFF. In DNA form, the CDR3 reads TGTGCCAGTAGTATTACTCATACCGGGAGAGGGGTCAATGAGCAGTTCTTC.